Described below is a single T cell receptor (beta chain) sequence and its context. Repertoires were generated with immunoSEQ multiplex PCR, while TCRdb's copy carries only in-frame clones and drops some. The sample contains around 100,000 clones, 88% of which appear only once. The sample belongs to a study of identifying expanded T cells in peripheral blood. The CDR3 covers 17 residues. CDR1 is SGHTS and CDR2 is YDEGEE in the germline V gene. The ends were cut back, 4 bases at V and 5 bases at J, with 21 bases in the middle. The clonotype comes from a person aged 18 to 75 in good health. The chain combines TRBV5-8 with TRBJ1-4; D is unresolved. Sequenced: blood. CDR3 region: CASSAGLGREINEKLFF. The CDR3 DNA is TGTGCCAGCAGCGCGGGCCTTGGGCGCGAGATAAATGAAAAACTGTTTTTT.